This T cell receptor (beta chain) appears in the sequencing data of a study of shared clonotypes between healthy human individuals (dated by TCRdb to 2020 to 2021). Looking at the study overall: A few men and two women, aged 18 to 49 years, made up the cohort. For each donor, CD4 naive and CD4 memory were each given three plates, CD8 naive was given two plates, and CD8 memory was given one plate. Blood TCR repertoires of about five healthy adults were deeply sequenced to estimate repertoire size and the extent of clonotype sharing between individuals. Different laboratories and diverse techniques were used to prepare libraries and sequence TCR repertoires, to increase sequencing depth and limit assay-specific biases. Between about 0.94 and 8.9 billion PBMCs per donor were obtained by leukapheresis.

CD8 naive samples were obtained by positive selection for CCR7 among CD45RO-negative cells, yielding a CD45RA+CCR7+ population from which TemRA cells were excluded. Donors were healthy HIV-negative adults with no recently reported acute infections or vaccinations. Every donor was a Caucasian adult living in Nashville, Tennessee, USA. Blood was collected by leukapheresis, and PBMCs were isolated by Ficoll-Histopaque density gradient centrifugation and then cryopreserved in liquid nitrogen vapor phase. Purity and quantity of every magnetically sorted T cell population were checked by analytical flow cytometry. Genomic DNA was isolated from every sorted fraction and measured by UV absorbance on a Nanodrop 2000c. TCR CDR3 regions were amplified from genomic DNA by multiplex PCR using the deep immunoSEQ assay. Extracted genomic DNA from each cell subset was spread evenly across all wells of several immunoSEQ 96-well plates, with each plate serving as a replicate. For sorted subsets, 200 to 250 ng genomic DNA, equal to tens of thousands of T cell genomes, was loaded into each replicate PCR. Purified libraries were quantified with a Qubit 3.0 fluorometer, sized on a Bioanalyzer 2100, and re-quantified with the KAPA Library Quantification kit. Each immunoSEQ 96-well plate was sequenced on its own single-read 150-cycle Illumina NextSeq 550 flow cell. On the authors' methods: Because the immunoSEQ output included only junctional sequences and no quality scores, the filtering could not be the same as the filtering used for full-length reads. To assign V/J genes and CDR3, sequences were annotated against IMGT germline references using PyIR, a Python wrapper for IgBLAST v1.9. Any read was removed if the V/J assignment was weak (E-value above 1e-6), the CDR3 was missing, or the read contained stop codons, out-of-frame junctions, or ambiguous translated residues. A V3J clonotype was defined by an identical inferred V gene, J gene, and CDR3 amino acid sequence. To compute the percentage overlap between repertoires, the number of shared unique clonotypes was divided by the size of the smaller repertoire. Repertoire richness was assessed with RTK rarefaction, the Chao1 estimator, and Recon v2.1 estimates of unobserved clonotypes. Generation probabilities were computed with OLGA for all TCRbeta clonotypes obtained by the gDNA method from a few donors. TCRdb took this table from immuneACCESS and kept in-frame rearrangements with V and J called. Such tables lack part of the clones; where checked against another copy, unresolved V genes explain under half of the gap, and the rest is unexplained. V and J calls and clone size are given by that table; D and trimming were obtained from the DNA. For this sample there are around 550,000 clones; 95% appear just once. The ten biggest clones cover 0.11% of the sample.

As concerns this clone: Its cognate antigen has yet to be identified. Qualities for individual bases were not recorded, and no much larger clone is one base off.

CDR1 is given as SGDLS and CDR2 as YYNGEE, both from the germline V gene. The CDR3 runs 16 amino acids, cysteine and phenylalanine included. The DNA shown is the 48-base CDR3, in frame from base 1. Germline trimming: 0 bases from V, 3 bases from J; junction bases outside gene matches: 4. Points the paper makes about the study in general: Naive subsets generally had larger estimated clonotype richness than memory subsets did. Sampling was restricted to blood, and TCR repertoires in tissue are likely to differ from TCR repertoires in blood. Pairwise subsampling led to the expectation that sequencing depth would affect the degree of clonotype sharing among donors. Higher generation probabilities were observed for clonotypes shared by all four sorted-subset donors than for non-shared clonotypes. Incomplete sequencing was indicated by rarefaction of sorted-subset datasets, despite the large sequencing depth. Because the study included only a small number of donors, the genetic and exposure-history diversity represented was limited. Sharing across several donors was observed for around 5% of naive CD4, 3% to 3.5% of naive CD8, roughly 2.4% of memory CD4, and less than 0.45% of memory CD8 clonotypes.

This clonotype originated in a woman aged 30 to 39 in good health. Sequenced material: naive CD8+ T cells sorted from blood. The cell subset or site tag for this specimen amounts to: CD45RA+CCR7+. The chain links TRBV9 with TRBJ2-1, with 9 bases in between that match TRBD2. The CDR3 here reads CASSVVGAGGYNEQFF. The sequence in DNA is TGTGCCAGCAGCGTAGTGGGAGCGGGGGGCTACAATGAGCAGTTCTTC. The variable domain in full, with residues beyond the CDR3 obtained from the reference TRBV9 and TRBJ2-1 genes, is DSGVTQTPKHLITATGQRVTLRCSPRSGDLSVYWYQQSLDQGLQFLIQYYNGEERAKGNILERFSAQQFPDLHSELNLSSLELGDSALYFCASSVVGAGGYNEQFFGPGTRLTVL.